Presented here are 4 T cell receptor beta chains from one specimen sequenced in a study of T-cell reconstitution after alpha-beta-depleted transplantation in children. Library preparation (for TCRbeta) was performed with unique molecular identifiers. In TCRdb, the PCR reads were re-called with MiXCR into one record per CDR3 protein. Among hundreds of thousands of distinct CDR3 sequences listed, 13% were seen once. The sample in question was PBMCs, obtained before TCRalphabeta/CD19-depleted stem cell transplant. These receptors originate from a girl aged 2-10 years with congenital amegakaryocytic thrombocytopenia, due to receive a stem cell transplant.

CDR3: CASSLYVRGAGANVLTF. CDR3 DNA sequence: TGTGCCAGCAGCTTATACGTACGGGGGGCTGGGGCCAACGTCCTGACTTTC. The chain joins TRBV7-7 to TRBJ2-6; 7 positions match TRBD2. The CDR3 has 17 amino acids. Germline CDR1 is SSHAT and CDR2 is FNYEAQ (reference sequence). Trimming removed 2 bases from V and 2 bases from J; junction bases left unmatched: 6.

The chain is built from TRBV27 and TRBJ2-3; D may be TRBD2 (6 bases). The length of the CDR3 is 17 residues. The germline CDR1 and CDR2 sequences are MNHEY and SMNVEV (reference sequence). The V end lost 5 bases, the J end lost 2 bases, and 20 bases lay between the germline ends. CDR3 DNA: TGTGCCAGCAGTCTATTGCCCGGGGGAGGCCACACAGATACGCAGTATTTT. As protein: CASSLLPGGGHTDTQYF.

The CDR3 spells CSARTTTYEQYF. The CDR3 region has the DNA TGCAGCGCCCGGACTACTACCTACGAGCAGTACTTC. This chain links TRBV29-1 with TRBJ2-7; tentative D call: TRBD2 (6 bases). The CDR3 contains 12 residues. Germline assignment: CDR1 SQVTM and CDR2 ANQGSEA. Trimming stripped 7 bases from V and 2 bases from J, with 12 bases between.

This clonotype was counted ten times or more. This chain connects TRBV5-1 to TRBJ2-5, with 7 bases aligning to TRBD1. Trimming removed 3 bases from V and 2 bases from J; junction bases left unmatched: 10. CDR3 length: 16 residues. Germline V gene data show CDR1 as SGHRS and CDR2 as YFSETQ. This chain's CDR3 is CASSSWGQPKQETQYF. The CDR3 DNA is TGCGCCAGCAGCTCCTGGGGACAGCCCAAGCAAGAGACCCAGTACTTC.